This T cell receptor (beta chain) was captured in a study of T cell responses to AZD1222 COVID-19 vaccine. Study findings and constraints: Possibly, clonal diversity was underestimated; donors were largely white British and included more females.

The assay was immunoSEQ multiplex PCR, and TCRdb's table has in-frame clones only and misses some. The sample shows 65,000 to 70,000 clones, less than 85% of them seen only once. Trimming stripped 0 bases from V and 2 bases from J, with 7 bases between. The CDR3 consists of 14 residues. CDR1 SGHTS and CDR2 YDEGEE come from the germline V gene. Analyses pooled second doses at about 4 or about 12 weeks. Note on this clone: Its antigen is as yet unknown.

The source material was peripheral blood, sampled 28 days after the second AZD1222 dose. The chain couples TRBV5-8 to TRBJ2-3; no definite D call. The receptor was isolated from an adult who received the AZD1222 COVID-19 vaccine. The CDR3 here is CASSLGVITDTQYF. DNA of the CDR3: TGTGCCAGCAGCTTGGGGGTCATCACAGATACGCAGTATTTT.